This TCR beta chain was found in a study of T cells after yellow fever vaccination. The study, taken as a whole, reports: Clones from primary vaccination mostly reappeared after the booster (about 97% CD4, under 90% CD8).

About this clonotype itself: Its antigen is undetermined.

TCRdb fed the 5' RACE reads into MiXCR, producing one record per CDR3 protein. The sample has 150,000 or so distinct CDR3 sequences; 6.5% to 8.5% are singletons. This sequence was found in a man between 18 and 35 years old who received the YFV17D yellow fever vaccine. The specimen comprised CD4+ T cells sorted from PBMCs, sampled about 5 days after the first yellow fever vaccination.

CDR3 nucleotides: TGTGCCAGCAGTTACCAGGGTGGTGAAGCTTTCTTT. Protein: CASSYQGGEAFF. V is TRBV6-6 and J is TRBJ1-1; the D gene is possibly TRBD1 (5 bases). This CDR3 region has 12 residues. V was shortened by 2 bases and J by 7 bases, with 8 bases between the two germline ends. Germline V CDR1 and CDR2: MNHNY, SVGAGI (reference sequence).